The 18 T cell receptor beta chains in this list originate from one sample, sequenced in a study of blood T cell repertoires in COVID-19. The method was immunoSEQ multiplex PCR; TCRdb's version includes in-frame clones alone and lacks a portion of them. This sample has about 69,000 clones, with about 86% found just once. Sequencing used peripheral blood. Receptor source: a man aged 35 to 55 with COVID-19, enrolled during active disease.

This clone was counted between two and nine times. The J gene is TRBJ1-4, the V gene TRBV4-1; unclear D gene. The CDR3 covers 14 residues. Germline values: CDR1 MGHRA, CDR2 YSYEKL. Trimming stripped 1 base from V and 2 bases from J, with 5 bases between. This CDR3 is CASSQGSTNEKLFF. The CDR3 DNA is TGCGCCAGCAGCCAAGGCAGTACTAATGAAAAACTGTTTTTT.

This clone was observed a handful of times. The V call is TRBV5-4, the J call TRBJ2-7; possible D gene TRBD2, 6 bases. CDR1 SGHNT and CDR2 YYREEE come from the germline V gene (reference sequence). This CDR3 contains 15 residues. V lost 6 bases and J lost 2, with 18 bases in between. CDR3 bases: TGTGCCAGCACTACTGGAGGGTGGAGTGCCTACGAGCAGTACTTC. Translating it yields CASTTGGWSAYEQYF.

V is TRBV5-5 and J is TRBJ2-2; 7 nucleotides align to TRBD1. V trimming: 4 bases; J trimming: 6 bases; junction bases outside the gene matches: 3. The CDR3 consists of 13 residues. From germline, CDR1 is SGHKS and CDR2 YYEKEE (reference sequence). CDR3 loop: CASSPTGAGELFF. The CDR3 nucleotides read TGTGCCAGCAGCCCTACAGGGGCCGGGGAGCTGTTTTTT.

V gene TRBV7-2 combines with J gene TRBJ1-5; 7 nucleotides line up with TRBD1. Germline-derived CDR1 and CDR2 are SGHTA and FQGNSA. The CDR3 has 13 amino acids. With V trimmed by 5 bases and J by 6 bases, 4 bases remained unmatched. CDR3 coding DNA: TGTGCCAGCAGCACCCAGGGGGGTCAGCCCCAGCATTTT. Residues: CASSTQGGQPQHF.

The rearrangement uses TRBV18 and TRBJ2-7; possibly TRBD1 for D (5 bases). The CDR3 consists of 17 residues. V was clipped by 0 bases and J by 3 bases, with 18 bases between them. Germline assignment: CDR1 KGHSH and CDR2 LQKENI. In nucleotides, the CDR3 is TGTGCCAGCTCACCACCAGGACACACTGTCGGATACTACGAGCAGTACTTC. This codes for CASSPPGHTVGYYEQYF. Complete variable domain (other parts from reference TRBV18 and TRBJ2-7): NAGVMQNPRHLVRRRGQEARLRCSPMKGHSHVYWYRQLPEEGLKFMVYLQKENIIDESGMPKERFSAEFPKEGPSILRIQQVVRGDSAAYFCASSPPGHTVGYYEQYFGPGTRLTVT.

The rearrangement links TRBV5-1 to TRBJ2-1; 10 bases map to TRBD2. CDR3 length: 16 residues. The V gene end was trimmed by 4 bases and the J gene end by 1 base; junction bases not matched to a gene: 5. In germline, CDR1 is SGHRS, CDR2 YFSETQ. The CDR3 is CASSPSGGLSYNEQFF. The CDR3, as DNA: TGCGCCAGCAGCCCTAGCGGGGGTTTATCCTACAATGAGCAGTTCTTC. The whole variable domain, remainder taken from reference TRBV5-1 and TRBJ2-1, is KAGVTQTPRYLIKTRGQQVTLSCSPISGHRSVSWYQQTPGQGLQFLFEYFSETQRNKGNFPGRFSGRQFSNSRSEMNVSTLELGDSALYLCASSPSGGLSYNEQFFGPGTRLTVL.

The chain uses TRBV6-5 and TRBJ1-3; 8 bases are shared with TRBD1. V trimming: 4 bases; J trimming: 4 bases; junction bases outside the gene matches: 6. Germline V gene data show CDR1 as MNHEY and CDR2 as SVGAGI. The CDR3 has 15 residues. The CDR3 here is CASSWGQAEGNTIYF. In DNA, the CDR3 is TGTGCCAGCAGTTGGGGACAGGCAGAGGGAAACACCATATATTTT.

The V call is TRBV7-3, the J call TRBJ2-7, with 9 nucleotides matching TRBD1. The V gene end was trimmed by 5 bases and the J gene end by 3 bases; junction bases not matched to a gene: 5. The CDR3 loop spans 14 amino acids. The V gene's germline CDR1 is SGHTA and CDR2 FQGTGA. The CDR3 nucleotides are TGTGCCAGCAGCCCGGGACAGGGTCTCTACGAGCAGTACTTC. This encodes CASSPGQGLYEQYF.

This sequence joins TRBV19 and TRBJ2-3, with 9 positions matching TRBD2. The CDR3 loop spans 15 amino acids. The junction had 3 bases not matched to a gene; V was cut back by 1 base and J by 4 bases. Germline V gene lookup returns CDR1 LNHDA and CDR2 SQIVND (reference sequence). CDR3 DNA: TGTGCCAGTAGTATAGTGGCTAGCGGGGCAGATACGCAGTATTTT. Its protein product is CASSIVASGADTQYF.

As for this clone: Other DNA sequences in the same sample also yield this CDR3. This chain links TRBV10-3 with TRBJ1-1; TRBD1 might be the D (5 bases). The CDR3 loop spans 13 amino acids. The V gene's germline CDR1 is ENHRY and CDR2 SYGVKD. The germline V and J ends were trimmed by 0 bases and 5 bases, with 7 bases remaining between them. CDR3 sequence reads: CAISESQGTEAFF. The CDR3, as DNA: TGTGCCATCAGTGAGTCGCAGGGAACTGAAGCTTTCTTT.

This clone was seen only once. V is TRBV7-6 and J is TRBJ2-1, with D possibly TRBD2 on 6 matching bases. The CDR3 runs to 14 residues. V shed 4 bases and J shed 8 bases, with 15 bases lying between them. The germline gives CDR1 SGHVS, CDR2 FNYEAQ. CDR3 protein: CASSSGGNIDEQFF. DNA for the CDR3: TGTGCCAGCAGCTCAGGAGGGAATATCGATGAGCAGTTCTTC.

The chain recombines TRBV5-3 with TRBJ2-5; D possibly corresponds to TRBD2 (5 bases). TRBV5-3 falls under the ORF class, with uncertain function. The germline V and J ends were trimmed by 5 bases and 3 bases, with 14 bases remaining between them. This CDR3 is built from 14 residues. The CDR3 spells CARRVGREEETQYF. The CDR3 coding sequence is TGTGCCAGAAGGGTAGGCCGGGAAGAAGAGACCCAGTACTTC.

This chain joins TRBV7-9 and TRBJ2-3; D is possibly TRBD2 (5 bases). The CDR3 contains 13 residues. Per the germline V gene, CDR1 is SEHNR and CDR2 is FQNEAQ (reference sequence). V was cut by 5 bases and J by 2 bases, with 8 bases left in between. CDR3 region: CASSARATDTQYF. Here the CDR3 DNA reads TGTGCCAGCAGCGCGAGGGCCACAGATACGCAGTATTTT.

The chain combines TRBV2 with TRBJ1-2, with unresolved D. The CDR3 totals 11 residues. Per the germline V gene, CDR1 is SNHLY and CDR2 is FYNNEI. Trimming removed 6 bases from V and 8 bases from J, with 10 bases in between. The CDR3, as DNA: TGTGCCAGCAGGAACTTGCGAGGCTACACCTTC. Its protein is CASRNLRGYTF.

The rearrangement uses TRBV5-1 and TRBJ2-1, with 7 bases aligning to TRBD1. Germline V lookup: CDR1 SGHRS, CDR2 YFSETQ. V was pared by 4 bases and J by 6 bases, with 7 bases of the junction left unmatched. This CDR3 has 14 amino acids. This CDR3 is CASSKGQSLNEQFF. As DNA, the CDR3 is TGCGCCAGCAGCAAGGGACAGTCCCTCAATGAGCAGTTCTTC. The full variable domain, rest sourced from reference TRBV5-1 and TRBJ2-1, is KAGVTQTPRYLIKTRGQQVTLSCSPISGHRSVSWYQQTPGQGLQFLFEYFSETQRNKGNFPGRFSGRQFSNSRSEMNVSTLELGDSALYLCASSKGQSLNEQFFGPGTRLTVL.

V usage is TRBV11-2 and J usage is TRBJ1-3; maybe TRBD1 (6 bases). The CDR3 is 15 amino acids. Germline CDR1 is SGHAT and CDR2 is FQNNGV. Trimming shortened V by 5 bases and J by 0 bases, and 11 bases separated the two germline ends. CDR3 in DNA: TGTGCCAGCAGCCTGGGACAAATCTCTGGAAACACCATATATTTT. Its translation is CASSLGQISGNTIYF.

This chain connects TRBV5-1 to TRBJ2-1; the D gene is possibly TRBD1 (6 bases). The CDR3 extends over 14 amino acids. The V gene's germline CDR1 is SGHRS and CDR2 YFSETQ. V was shortened by 3 bases and J by 4 bases, with 11 bases between the two germline ends. The CDR3 DNA reads as TGCGCCAGCAGCTCCTCCACAGGGTACAATGAGCAGTTCTTC. Translating it yields CASSSSTGYNEQFF.

The chain uses TRBV5-1 and TRBJ1-1; TRBD1 matches 9 bases. Trimming removed 4 bases from V and 1 base from J; junction bases left unmatched: 5. The CDR3 extends over 15 amino acids. CDR1 and CDR2 from the germline V gene are SGHRS and YFSETQ. DNA of the CDR3: TGCGCCAGCAGCCCCCGGACAGGGGCGAACACTGAAGCTTTCTTT. Protein: CASSPRTGANTEAFF.